This T cell receptor beta chain was profiled in a study of metastatic and nonmetastatic thyroid tumors. Study results and limitations: Malignant thyroid tumors reportedly had TCR beta diversity that was significantly higher than in benign nodules, in blood and tumor.

Thyroid surgery took place with no prior treatment in any patient. As to this clone: What it binds is unknown.

MiXCR reprocessed the PCR reads for TCRdb. The profile shows around 9,000 clones, approximately 30% of them singletons. The sequence derives from a female donor with papillary thyroid cancer or a benign thyroid nodule (not recorded which). Some clones in this sample may be carry-over from other donors' samples. Sequencing was performed on adjacent normal tissue.

This CDR3 is CSARGDRGTEAFF. The CDR3 bases are TGCAGTGCTAGAGGGGACAGGGGCACTGAAGCTTTCTTT. V gene TRBV20-1 combines with J gene TRBJ1-1, with 10 bases identical to TRBD1. The CDR3 consists of 13 residues. V dropped 1 base and J dropped 4; count of bases not matched to a gene: 0. The germline CDR1 and CDR2 sequences are DFQATT and SNEGSKA (reference sequence).